One sample yielded the 5 T cell receptor beta chains listed below, sequenced in a study of metastatic and nonmetastatic thyroid tumors. Each patient went into thyroid surgery without having received any treatment. From the PCR reads, TCRdb re-called clones with MiXCR. The sample holds roughly 14,000 clones; 31% are singletons and the top ten take 8% to 11%. Sequencing was carried out using blood. All receptors come from a female donor with papillary thyroid cancer or a benign thyroid nodule (not recorded which). Some clones in this sample may be carry-over from other donors' samples.

A few counts support this clone. The CDR3, as DNA: TGTGCCAGTAGTTACAGGGGGCCCGGCACCGGGGAGCTGTTTTTT. It specifies CASSYRGPGTGELFF. The V gene is TRBV19, the J gene TRBJ2-2, with 9 bases matching TRBD1. The V segment lost 5 bases and the J segment 4 bases; nucleotides outside the gene matches: 5. CDR1 is LNHDA and CDR2 is SQIVND in the germline V gene (reference sequence). The CDR3 runs 15 residues.

This clone was picked up a small number of times. The chain carries TRBV6-1 and TRBJ1-5, with D hard to call. Trimming removed 7 bases at V and 4 bases at J, with 14 bases between. The CDR3 is 14 residues long. Germline V gene lookup returns CDR1 MNHNS and CDR2 SASEGT. The CDR3 here is CASNRQGPNQPQHF. CDR3 coding DNA: TGTGCCAGCAACAGACAAGGCCCTAATCAGCCCCAGCATTTT.

This clone came up a few times. The junction and the germline gene differ at one end; a read error may be behind it. This chain links TRBV2 with TRBJ1-5; weak D call: TRBD1 (5 bases). The germline CDR1 and CDR2 sequences are SNHLY and FYNNEI. This CDR3 spans 12 amino acids. CDR3 coding DNA: TGTGCCAGCAGTTGGGGGGATCATCCCCCGCATTTT. As protein: CASSWGDHPPHF.

In nucleotides, the CDR3 is TGCAGTGCTAGGGATAAAGGGGGCCACAATGAAGCTTTCTTT. Translating it yields CSARDKGGHNEAFF. The rearrangement uses TRBV20-1 and TRBJ1-1; the match to TRBD1 covers 7 bases. This CDR3 contains 14 residues. From germline, CDR1 is DFQATT and CDR2 SNEGSKA (reference sequence). V lost 3 bases, J lost 7 bases, and 11 bases stayed unmatched.

This clone has a handful of counts. V usage is TRBV6-1 and J usage is TRBJ1-2, with TRBD1 matching over 8 bases. V shed 5 bases, J shed 4 bases, and the junction held 9 bases outside the gene matches. The CDR3 loop spans 15 amino acids. The V gene's germline CDR1 is MNHNS and CDR2 SASEGT. The CDR3 loop reads CASSRQTGASYGYTF. The CDR3 DNA reads as TGTGCCAGCAGTCGACAGACAGGGGCGAGCTATGGCTACACCTTC.